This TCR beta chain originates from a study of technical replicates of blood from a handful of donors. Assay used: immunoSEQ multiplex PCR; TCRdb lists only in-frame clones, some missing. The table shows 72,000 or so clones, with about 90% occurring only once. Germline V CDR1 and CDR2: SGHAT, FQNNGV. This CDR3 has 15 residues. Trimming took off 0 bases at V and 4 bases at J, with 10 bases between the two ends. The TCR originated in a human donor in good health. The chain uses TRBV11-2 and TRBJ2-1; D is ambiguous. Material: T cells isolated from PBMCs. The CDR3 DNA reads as TGTGCCAGCAGCTTAGATCAAACAGCATACAATGAGCAGTTCTTC. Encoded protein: CASSLDQTAYNEQFF.